The 27 T cell receptor beta chains below come from one sample, sequenced in a study of T cells in women clearing cervical HPV infection (dated by TCRdb to 2017 to 2018). The library was built by means of the immunoSEQ multiplex PCR assay. TCRdb holds this immuneACCESS table with in-frame rearrangements only. Some clones are missing; in checked studies, unresolved V genes explain under half, and the rest has no known cause. The sample table holds 20,000 to 25,000 clones. Together, the top ten hold roughly an eighth of the sample. Sequences were obtained from blood buffy coat. These TCRs come from a woman aged 18 to 69 with a cervical HPV16 infection that either progressed to CIN3+ or cleared (not recorded which).

Comments on this clone: The read ends 3 residues shy of where the CDR3 ends; the end is completed using the germline J gene. This chain connects TRBV7-9 to TRBJ1-2; TRBD1 matches at 8 bases. The CDR3 is 15 amino acids. CDR1 SEHNR and CDR2 FQNEAQ come from the germline V gene (reference sequence). The CDR3 loop is CASTTFGTGYNDYTF. The covered CDR3 bases are TGTGCCAGCACTACTTTCGGGACAGGCTACAATGAC.

Partial CDR3 DNA: TGTGCCATCAGAGCGGGGGGGCCAACAGATACG. Protein sequence: CAIRAGGPTDT. In full, the CDR3 is CAIRAGGPTDTQYF. This chain connects TRBV10-3 to TRBJ2-3; 10 bases map to TRBD2. The read comes to an end 3 residues before the CDR3 does, leaving the germline J gene to fill in the end. The CDR3 contains 14 residues. Germline V CDR1 and CDR2: ENHRY, SYGVKD. The V and J ends lost 6 bases and 3 bases, in that order; junction bases with no gene match: 3.

Turning to this clone: The sequenced fragment ends 3 residues before the CDR3 boundary, so the rest is inferred from the germline J gene. The rearrangement links TRBV20-1 to TRBJ2-7, with D possibly called TRBD1 or TRBD2 (5 bases each). The CDR3 sequence is 15 residues long. Germline CDR1 reads DFQATT; CDR2 reads SNEGSKA (reference sequence). Trimming left V 4 bases short and J 0 bases short, with 16 bases between. The CDR3 sequence is CSAKPGSSDSYEQYF. CDR3 DNA (partial): TGCAGTGCTAAGCCAGGGAGCTCTGACTCCTACGAG.

Remarks on this clone: The read terminates 3 residues before the CDR3 end, so the remaining end is supplied by the germline J gene. The genes are TRBV20-1 and TRBJ1-6; maybe TRBD1 (6 bases). The ends were cut back, 5 bases at V and 6 bases at J, with 17 bases in the middle. This CDR3 contains 15 residues. Germline V gives CDR1 DFQATT, CDR2 SNEGSKA (reference sequence). Incomplete CDR3 DNA: TGCAGTGCTTCCGAAGAACAGGGTGGTAATTCACCC. It yields the protein CSASEEQGGNSP. The whole CDR3 reads CSASEEQGGNSPLHF.

As regards this clone: The read finishes 3 residues shy of the CDR3 end, and the germline J gene is used to complete it. The rearrangement links TRBV6-2 or TRBV6-3 to TRBJ1-5; TRBD1 is a possible D gene (5 bases). V lost 2 bases and J 6 bases, leaving 11 bases between the germline ends. This CDR3 has 14 residues. The V gene's germline CDR1 is MNHEY and CDR2 SVGEGT. The CDR3 loop is CASSYVGGRQPQHF. CDR3 bases read: TGTGCCAGCAGTTACGTGGGGGGACGTCAGCCC.

Notes on this clone: The read comes to an end 3 residues before the CDR3 does, leaving the germline J gene to fill in the end. The chain links TRBV5-1 to TRBJ1-6; 12 bases fit TRBD1. Germline CDR1 reads SGHRS; CDR2 reads YFSETQ. The CDR3 is 17 amino acids. The ends lost 2 bases at V and 6 bases at J; junction bases unmatched: 6. The chain's CDR3 is CASSLGDRGPANSPLHF. CDR3 DNA (partial): TGCGCCAGCAGCTTAGGGGACAGGGGGCCGGCTAATTCACCC.

Remarks on this clone: The read terminates 3 residues ahead of where the CDR3 ends, so the germline J gene completes it. The chain is built from TRBV3-1 (or the pseudogene TRBV3-2) and TRBJ2-1; D is perhaps TRBD2 (5 bases). Between the trimmed V and J ends, which lost 4 bases and 3 bases, there was a span of 10 bases. CDR1 LGHDT and CDR2 YNNKEL come from the germline V gene (reference sequence). The CDR3 has 14 residues. Partial CDR3 DNA: TGTGCCAGCAGCCGGGCTAGCTACTACAATGAG. Protein: CASSRASYYNE. From start to end, the CDR3 is CASSRASYYNEQFF.

Comments on this clone: The observed sequence ends 3 residues before the CDR3 terminus, with the missing tail filled in from the germline J gene. V is TRBV5-1 and J is TRBJ2-1, with D perhaps matching TRBD1 (5 bases). CDR1 is SGHRS and CDR2 is YFSETQ in the germline V gene. CDR3 length: 16 amino acids. Trimming shortened V by 0 bases and J by 3 bases, and 13 bases separated the two germline ends. The CDR3 loop reads CASSLVGRAIYNEQFF. CDR3 bases read: TGCGCCAGCAGCTTGGTAGGCAGGGCTATCTACAATGAG.

Details on this clone: The sequenced fragment ends 3 residues before the CDR3 boundary, so the rest is inferred from the germline J gene. The chain combines TRBV20-1 with TRBJ2-1; no firm D call. This CDR3 contains 14 residues. V was cut by 1 base and J by 5 bases, with 12 bases left in between. In germline, CDR1 is DFQATT, CDR2 SNEGSKA (reference sequence). CDR3 region: CSARGAENDNEQFF. Partial CDR3 DNA: TGCAGTGCTAGAGGGGCTGAGAACGACAATGAG.

Concerning this clone: The read stops 3 residues short of the end of the CDR3; the missing end is completed from the germline J gene. V and J are TRBV20-1 and TRBJ2-1; 8 bases line up with TRBD2. The CDR3 loop spans 14 amino acids. Germline V gene lookup returns CDR1 DFQATT and CDR2 SNEGSKA (reference sequence). Germline trimming cut 3 bases from V and 5 bases from J; bases unmatched to any gene: 6. CDR3 sequence reads: CSARKRGPNNEQFF. The CDR3 bases that were read are TGCAGTGCTAGGAAGCGGGGGCCAAACAATGAG.

With respect to this clone: The read ends 3 residues shy of where the CDR3 ends; the end is completed using the germline J gene. The rearrangement links TRBV5-1 to TRBJ2-3, with 10 bases identical to TRBD2. CDR1 is SGHRS and CDR2 is YFSETQ in the germline V gene. This CDR3 contains 16 residues. After removal of 5 bases from V and 3 bases from J, the junction contained 9 bases not matched to a gene. Partial CDR3 DNA: TGCGCCAGCAGAAAGAGCGGGGGGGCCGTGACAGATACG. Translating it yields CASRKSGGAVTDT. The entire CDR3 reads CASRKSGGAVTDTQYF. The full variable domain, its missing parts supplied by reference TRBV5-1 and TRBJ2-3, is KAGVTQTPRYLIKTRGQQVTLSCSPISGHRSVSWYQQTPGQGLQFLFEYFSETQRNKGNFPGRFSGRQFSNSRSEMNVSTLELGDSALYLCASRKSGGAVTDTQYFGPGTRLTVL.

CDR3 DNA, as far as it was read: TGTGCCAGCAGTAAAGGACTAGCCCCGTACCAAGAGACC. Translated: CASSKGLAPYQET. The whole CDR3 sequence reads CASSKGLAPYQETQYF. The gene calls are TRBV6-2 or TRBV6-3 and TRBJ2-5, with 8 nucleotides matching TRBD2. The read halts 3 residues ahead of the CDR3 end, with the missing end drawn from the germline J gene. Germline CDR1 MNHEY, CDR2 SVGEGT. The CDR3 runs 16 residues. The V and J ends lost 5 bases and 0 bases, in that order; junction bases with no gene match: 8.

Notes on this clone: The CDR3 end lies 3 residues beyond the end of the read and is filled in from the germline J gene. The V gene is TRBV19, the J gene TRBJ2-3; tentative D call: TRBD2 (7 bases). The CDR3 is 14 amino acids. Germline CDR1 reads LNHDA; CDR2 reads SQIVND (reference sequence). CDR3 region: CASSRAGEGQPQYF. The CDR3 bases that were read are TGTGCCAGTAGTAGGGCAGGGGAGGGTCAGCCG.

In the case of this clone: The CDR3 goes on 3 residues after the read ends, and that part is filled in from the germline J gene. The genes are TRBV18 and TRBJ2-7, with D possibly called TRBD1 or TRBD2 (5 bases each). This CDR3 is built from 14 residues. The V gene's germline CDR1 is KGHSH and CDR2 LQKENI. V was trimmed by 4 bases and J by 2 bases, leaving 12 bases between them. The chain's CDR3 is CASSRGANTYEQYF. CDR3 bases read: TGTGCCAGCTCACGAGGGGCAAACACCTACGAG. The whole variable domain, remainder taken from reference TRBV18 and TRBJ2-7, is NAGVMQNPRHLVRRRGQEARLRCSPMKGHSHVYWYRQLPEEGLKFMVYLQKENIIDESGMPKERFSAEFPKEGPSILRIQQVVRGDSAAYFCASSRGANTYEQYFGPGTRLTVT.

As concerns this clone: The CDR3 end is not reached by the read, which stops 3 residues before it; the germline J gene fills it in. The chain links TRBV7-2 to TRBJ2-7; D possibly corresponds to TRBD1 (6 bases). Deletions cut 5 bases from V and 3 bases from J, with 11 bases between. The CDR3 length is 13 residues. CDR1 is SGHTA and CDR2 is FQGNSA in the germline V gene. CDR3 bases read: TGTGCCAGCAGCCGTACAGGGAGCTACGAG. Its protein product is CASSRTGSYE. The entire CDR3 reads CASSRTGSYEQYF. Based on the CDR3 plus reference TRBV7-2 and TRBJ2-7, the full variable domain is GAGVSQSPSNKVTEKGKDVELRCDPISGHTALYWYRQSLGQGLEFLIYFQGNSAPDKSGLPSDRFSAERTGGSVSTLTIQRTQQEDSAVYLCASSRTGSYEQYFGPGTRLTVT.

Notes on this clone: The read terminates 3 residues before the CDR3 end, so the remaining end is supplied by the germline J gene. V and J are TRBV5-1 and TRBJ1-4; 7 positions agree with TRBD1. With 2 bases clipped from V and 7 bases from J, the junction kept 8 bases outside the gene matches. The CDR3 is 15 residues long. Germline CDR1 SGHRS, CDR2 YFSETQ. CDR3 DNA, as far as it was read: TGCGCCAGCAGCTTAGAGGGACAGCGGATTGAAAAA. It is translated as CASSLEGQRIEK. The whole CDR3 is CASSLEGQRIEKLFF. Complete variable domain (other parts from reference TRBV5-1 and TRBJ1-4): KAGVTQTPRYLIKTRGQQVTLSCSPISGHRSVSWYQQTPGQGLQFLFEYFSETQRNKGNFPGRFSGRQFSNSRSEMNVSTLELGDSALYLCASSLEGQRIEKLFFGSGTQLSVL.

A note on this clone: One junction end does not reproduce the germline sequence, and a read error may be involved. From the germline J gene comes the end of the CDR3, since the read stops 3 residues before it. The gene calls are TRBV7-7 and TRBJ1-4; TRBD1 is a possible D gene (5 bases). The CDR3 is 14 amino acids. CDR1 SSHAT and CDR2 FNYEAQ come from the germline V gene (reference sequence). CDR3 amino acids: CASSLQQGDEKLFF. CDR3 DNA (partial): TGTGCTAGCAGCTTACAGCAGGGCGATGAAAAA.

As for this clone: The read ends 3 residues shy of where the CDR3 ends; the end is completed using the germline J gene. The rearrangement links TRBV19 to TRBJ2-1; D remains unclear. The V end lost 0 bases, the J end lost 4 bases, and 7 bases lay between the germline ends. The CDR3 is 14 residues long. The germline CDR1 and CDR2 sequences are LNHDA and SQIVND (reference sequence). The part of the CDR3 DNA that was read is TGTGCCAGTAGTATAGACAGATCTTACAATGAG. Residues: CASSIDRSYNE. The complete CDR3 sequence is CASSIDRSYNEQFF. Supplemented by reference TRBV19 and TRBJ2-1, the full variable domain reads DGGITQSPKYLFRKEGQNVTLSCEQNLNHDAMYWYRQDPGQGLRLIYYSQIVNDFQKGDIAEGYSVSREKKESFPLTVTSAQKNPTAFYLCASSIDRSYNEQFFGPGTRLTVL.

On this clone itself: The read terminates 3 residues before the CDR3 end, so the remaining end is supplied by the germline J gene. This sequence joins TRBV2 and TRBJ2-2; no reliable D call. This CDR3 contains 13 residues. CDR1 SNHLY and CDR2 FYNNEI come from the germline V gene. CDR3 protein: CASSYPNRSPLFF. The covered CDR3 bases are TGTGCCAGCAGTTACCCCAACAGATCACCG.

Comments on this clone: Coverage ceases 3 residues before the CDR3 finishes, and the germline J gene fills in the end. The V call is TRBV5-1, the J call TRBJ2-5; 11 positions match TRBD2. The V segment lost 4 bases and the J segment 2 bases; nucleotides outside the gene matches: 16. CDR3 length: 19 residues. CDR1 SGHRS and CDR2 YFSETQ come from the germline V gene. The CDR3 reads CASSPARTSGRLLQETQYF. The sequenced CDR3 bases are TGCGCCAGCAGCCCCGCCAGGACTAGCGGGCGCCTACTTCAAGAGACC.

For this clone: The DNA ends 3 residues before the CDR3 does, and the rest of the CDR3 is filled in from the germline J gene. The V call is TRBV7-9, the J call TRBJ1-2; D not certain. This CDR3 comprises 14 residues. Germline CDR1 reads SEHNR; CDR2 reads FQNEAQ (reference sequence). The chain's CDR3 is CASSATKTSTDYTF. The part of the CDR3 DNA that was read is TGTGCCAGCAGCGCGACCAAAACTAGCACTGAC.

About this clone: The read terminates 3 residues before the CDR3 end, so the remaining end is supplied by the germline J gene. This chain joins TRBV5-5 and TRBJ1-6; the match to TRBD1 covers 10 bases. The CDR3 loop spans 15 amino acids. Germline V gene lookup returns CDR1 SGHKS and CDR2 YYEKEE (reference sequence). The V and J ends lost 0 bases and 10 bases, in that order; junction bases with no gene match: 4. Incomplete CDR3 DNA: TGTGCCAGCAGCTTGGGGGACAGGGGAGAGTCACCC. Its translation: CASSLGDRGESP. Given in full, the CDR3 is CASSLGDRGESPLHF.

With respect to this clone: The sequenced fragment ends 3 residues before the CDR3 boundary, so the rest is inferred from the germline J gene. The chain couples TRBV4-1 to TRBJ2-7; the D gene is possibly TRBD1 (6 bases). V lost 1 base and J lost 5, with 12 bases in between. This CDR3 spans 14 amino acids. Germline CDR1 is MGHRA and CDR2 is YSYEKL. The CDR3 reads CASSQVLHRDEQYF. CDR3 DNA, as far as it was read: TGCGCCAGCAGCCAAGTTCTCCACAGGGACGAG.

Notes on this clone: Sequencing ends 3 residues short of the CDR3 end; the germline J gene provides the rest. The J gene is TRBJ2-3, the V gene TRBV6-2 or TRBV6-3, with TRBD1 as a possible D gene (5 bases). Germline V gene data show CDR1 as MNHEY and CDR2 as SVGEGT. The CDR3 sequence is 16 residues long. The CDR3 here is CASRRLASRVKQPQYF. CDR3 bases read: TGTGCCAGCAGGCGACTCGCGTCCAGGGTGAAGCAGCCG.

A note on this clone: The read comes to an end 3 residues before the CDR3 does, leaving the germline J gene to fill in the end. The chain uses TRBV5-1 and TRBJ2-7; 8 bases map to TRBD1. The CDR3 is 16 residues long. CDR1 and CDR2 from the germline V gene are SGHRS and YFSETQ. Trimming removed 4 bases from V and 1 base from J; junction bases left unmatched: 10. The sequenced part of the CDR3 DNA is TGCGCCAGCAGCCCCCATACCCGACAGGGGTCCTACGAG. This encodes CASSPHTRQGSYE. The CDR3 in full is CASSPHTRQGSYEQYF.

On this clone: The CDR3 end lies 3 residues beyond the end of the read and is filled in from the germline J gene. The chain links TRBV5-4 to TRBJ2-3; TRBD2 matches 11 bases. The germline gives CDR1 SGHNT, CDR2 YYREEE (reference sequence). There are 15 residues in the CDR3. After removal of 0 bases from V and 5 bases from J, the junction contained 2 bases not matched to a gene. The CDR3 protein is CASSLALAGGDTQYF. The CDR3 bases that were read are TGTGCCAGCAGCTTGGCGCTAGCGGGGGGAGATACG.

For this clone: Read coverage stops 3 residues before the CDR3 terminus; the germline J gene supplies the remainder. The V and J genes are TRBV19 and TRBJ1-1, with D possibly TRBD1 on 5 matching bases. V shed 7 bases and J shed 5 bases, with 17 bases lying between them. The CDR3 contains 14 residues. Germline CDR1 and CDR2: LNHDA and SQIVND (reference sequence). CDR3 region: CASTPMGGGTEAFF. The covered CDR3 bases are TGTGCCAGTACCCCGATGGGGGGTGGGACTGAA.